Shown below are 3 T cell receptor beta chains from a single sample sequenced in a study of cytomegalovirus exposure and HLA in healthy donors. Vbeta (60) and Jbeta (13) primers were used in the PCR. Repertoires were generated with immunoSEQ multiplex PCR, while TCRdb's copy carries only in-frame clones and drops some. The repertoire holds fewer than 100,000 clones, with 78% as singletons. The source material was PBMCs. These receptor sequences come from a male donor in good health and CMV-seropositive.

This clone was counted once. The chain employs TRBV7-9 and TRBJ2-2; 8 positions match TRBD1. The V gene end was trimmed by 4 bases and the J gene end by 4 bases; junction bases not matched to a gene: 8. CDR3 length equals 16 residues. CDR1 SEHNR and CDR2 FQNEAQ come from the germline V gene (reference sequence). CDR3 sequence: CASSSGQGMGTGELFF. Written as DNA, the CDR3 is TGTGCCAGCAGCTCCGGACAGGGAATGGGCACCGGGGAGCTGTTTTTT.

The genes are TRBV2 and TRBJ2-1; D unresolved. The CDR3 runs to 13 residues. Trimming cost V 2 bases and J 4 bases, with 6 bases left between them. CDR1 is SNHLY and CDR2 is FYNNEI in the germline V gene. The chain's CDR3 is CASSETGYNEQFF. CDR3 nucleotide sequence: TGTGCCAGCAGTGAAACCGGGTACAATGAGCAGTTCTTC.

The CDR3 coding sequence is TGTGCCAGCCTCGAAAGCGGGGGGTACCAAGAGACCCAGTACTTC. This gives the protein CASLESGGYQETQYF. The chain recombines TRBV7-6 with TRBJ2-5; TRBD2 matches 9 bases. The V and J ends lost 8 bases and 0 bases, in that order; junction bases with no gene match: 7. The CDR3 length is 15 residues. Germline CDR1 reads SGHVS; CDR2 reads FNYEAQ.